This T cell receptor beta chain originates from a study of blood T cells in healthy people across ages. Whole-study findings and limits: Unsorted PBMCs blocked a conclusive comparison of naive and antigen-experienced cells. Expanded clonotype shifts may have been confounded, as the donors had an unknown CMV status.

Trimming removed 3 bases from V and 8 bases from J; junction bases left unmatched: 12. Germline CDR1 and CDR2: DFQATT and SNEGSKA (reference sequence). The CDR3 is made up of 14 amino acids. Through a sample-barcoded 5' primer and a J-beta primer mix, a second PCR was run for about 6 to 12 cycles. MiXCR, run by TCRdb on the 5' RACE reads, gives a single entry per CDR3 protein. Of 1,500,000 or so distinct CDR3 sequences listed, approximately 39% were seen once; the top ten hold less than 5%. A word on this clonotype: Its antigen is not known.

The sample taken for sequencing was blood. This clonotype was obtained from a young woman in good health. The V gene is TRBV20-1, the J gene TRBJ1-2; 7 bases fit TRBD1. For the CDR3, the DNA is TGCAGTGCTAGTTCGGGACAGTTAGCGCGGGGCTACACCTTC. Its protein is CSASSGQLARGYTF.